What follows are 18 T cell receptor beta chains derived from one specimen sequenced in a study of CD8 T cells in Susac syndrome. Random hexamers served to reverse transcribe about 0.45 to 1 ug RNA. TCRdb re-called the immunoSEQ multiplex PCR reads with MiXCR, one entry per CDR3 protein. The table lists 250,000 to 300,000 distinct CDR3 sequences, approximately 91% of them singletons. The material sequenced was CD8+ T cells from PBMCs. These receptor sequences come from a human donor with multiple sclerosis.

This clonotype was recorded once. V usage is TRBV25-1 and J usage is TRBJ2-3, with unresolved D. The germline gives CDR1 MGHDK, CDR2 SYGVNS. The CDR3 runs 15 residues. V lost 3 bases, J lost 3 bases, and 13 bases lay in between. CDR3 DNA: TGTGCCAGCAGTGAGCCCCCGACAAAGACAGATACGCAGTATTTT. Translated: CASSEPPTKTDTQYF.

V and J are TRBV4-3 and TRBJ1-2; no clear D gene. V dropped 4 bases and J dropped 8 bases, with 17 bases sitting between them. CDR3 length equals 14 residues. Germline V gene data show CDR1 as LGHNA and CDR2 as YSLEER. The CDR3 nucleotides read TGCGCCAGCAGCCTAGTCGGCCAGGTGAAGGGCTACACCTTC. Amino acids: CASSLVGQVKGYTF.

V usage is TRBV28 and J usage is TRBJ2-1; D may correspond to TRBD1 or TRBD2 (6 bases each). The CDR3 contains 18 residues. Germline CDR1 reads MDHEN; CDR2 reads SYDVKM. V gave up 3 bases and J gave up 4 bases, with 22 bases separating them. CDR3 in DNA: TGTGCCAGCAGTTTGCGGGGTCTGACCGGGACAAAGTACAATGAGCAGTTCTTC. Translation: CASSLRGLTGTKYNEQFF.

This clonotype has just one count. The V gene is TRBV20-1, the J gene TRBJ2-3; 9 bases line up with TRBD1. Germline lookup yields CDR1 DFQATT and CDR2 SNEGSKA (reference sequence). This CDR3 has 14 amino acids. Germline trimming cut 1 base from V and 8 bases from J; bases unmatched to any gene: 7. The CDR3 sequence is CSARAGTGSGTQYF. DNA of the CDR3: TGCAGTGCTAGAGCCGGGACAGGGTCTGGTACGCAGTATTTT.

V is TRBV2 and J is TRBJ2-7, with 8 bases matching TRBD1. The CDR3 sequence is 15 residues long. Germline V CDR1 and CDR2: SNHLY, FYNNEI. The V and J ends lost 6 bases and 3 bases, in that order; junction bases with no gene match: 10. CDR3 DNA: TGTGCCAGCAGCCCCCTCGGACAGGGTGGCTACGAGCAGTACTTC. This sequence encodes CASSPLGQGGYEQYF.

The rearrangement joins TRBV19 to TRBJ1-1, with D unresolved. Between the trimmed V and J ends, which lost 3 bases and 3 bases, there was a span of 8 bases. Germline CDR1 and CDR2: LNHDA and SQIVND (reference sequence). CDR3 length: 13 amino acids. CDR3 bases: TGTGCCAGTAGTATCCATGCGCACACTGAAGCTTTCTTT. Translation: CASSIHAHTEAFF.

Of note for this clonotype: Mismatch with germline at one junction end may stem from a read error. The CDR3 DNA reads TGTGCTAGCAGCAGCCCGGGACAGGGATTTACAGATACGCAGTATTTT. This translates into CASSSPGQGFTDTQYF. The chain couples TRBV7-7 to TRBJ2-3, with TRBD1 matching over 9 bases. There are 16 residues in the CDR3. CDR1 is SSHAT, CDR2 FNYEAQ, per germline (reference sequence).

The chain links TRBV24-1 to TRBJ2-7; TRBD2 agrees at 8 bases. Trimming at V came to 5 bases and at J to 1 base, leaving 12 bases not matched to a gene. Germline loops: CDR1 KGHDR, CDR2 SFDVKD. This CDR3 is built from 17 residues. CDR3 DNA sequence: TGTGCCACCAGTGTCTGGAACAGTACTAGCGGATCCTACGAGCAGTACTTC. Its protein product is CATSVWNSTSGSYEQYF.

The chain links TRBV7-8 to TRBJ2-3; 14 positions agree with TRBD2. Germline lookup yields CDR1 SGHVS and CDR2 FQNEAQ. V shed 4 bases and J 3 bases; nucleotides not matched to a gene: 6. This CDR3 is 17 amino acids long. The CDR3 sequence: CASSWFGTSGSTDTQYF. CDR3 coding DNA: TGTGCCAGCAGCTGGTTCGGGACTAGCGGGAGTACAGATACGCAGTATTTT. Together with reference TRBV7-8 and TRBJ2-3, the CDR3 gives the full variable domain: GAGVSQSPRYKVAKRGQDVALRCDPISGHVSLFWYQQALGQGPEFLTYFQNEAQLDKSGLPSDRFFAERPEGSVSTLKIQRTQQEDSAVYLCASSWFGTSGSTDTQYFGPGTRLTVL.

The genes are TRBV5-6 and TRBJ2-7, with D possibly called TRBD1 or TRBD2 (5 bases each). Trimming removed 1 base at V and 2 bases at J, with 13 bases between. Germline-derived CDR1 and CDR2 are SGHDT and YYEEEE. The CDR3 is 15 residues long. The CDR3 sequence is CASSLWGSPPYEQYF. CDR3 in DNA: TGTGCCAGCAGCTTGTGGGGGTCCCCGCCCTACGAGCAGTACTTC. Full variable domain (missing parts from reference TRBV5-6 and TRBJ2-7): DAGVTQSPTHLIKTRGQQVTLRCSPKSGHDTVSWYQQALGQGPQFIFQYYEEEERQRGNFPDRFSGHQFPNYSSELNVNALLLGDSALYLCASSLWGSPPYEQYFGPGTRLTVT.

This clonotype appeared a single time. The chain joins TRBV30 to TRBJ2-7; 12 nucleotides agree with TRBD1. This CDR3 has 16 amino acids. CDR1 and CDR2 (germline): GTSNPN, SVGIG (reference sequence). J gave up 3 bases and V 2 bases, and 8 bases lay outside the gene matches. CDR3 in amino acids: CAWSKGQGAQFYEQYF. In nucleotides, the CDR3 is TGTGCCTGGAGTAAGGGACAGGGGGCTCAATTCTACGAGCAGTACTTC. The variable domain in full, with the rest retrieved from reference TRBV30 and TRBJ2-7, is SQTIHQWPATLVQPVGSPLSLECTVEGTSNPNLYWYRQAAGRGLQLLFYSVGIGQISSEVPQNLSASRPQDRQFILSSKKLLLSDSGFYLCAWSKGQGAQFYEQYFGPGTRLTVT.

CDR3 bases: TGTGCCAGCAGCGCGGGGACTAGCGGTAGACATAGGTACTTC. Residues: CASSAGTSGRHRYF. The J gene is TRBJ2-4, the V gene TRBV9, with 11 bases matching TRBD2. Germline CDR1 and CDR2: SGDLS and YYNGEE. CDR3 size: 14 residues. V dropped 3 bases and J dropped 15; count of bases not matched to a gene: 11. Full variable domain (outside the CDR3, taken from reference TRBV9 and TRBJ2-4): DSGVTQTPKHLITATGQRVTLRCSPRSGDLSVYWYQQSLDQGLQFLIQYYNGEERAKGNILERFSAQQFPDLHSELNLSSLELGDSALYFCASSAGTSGRHRYFGAGTRLSVL.

This clonotype was recorded once. The chain employs TRBV15 and TRBJ2-7, with 7 nucleotides matching TRBD2. Germline V CDR1 and CDR2: LNHNV, YYDKDF (reference sequence). V trimming: 0 bases; J trimming: 5 bases; junction bases outside the gene matches: 7. The CDR3 totals 15 residues. CDR3 residues: CATSRESGGVDEQYF. The DNA of the CDR3 is TGTGCCACCAGCAGAGAGTCGGGGGGTGTCGACGAGCAGTACTTC.

This chain joins TRBV27 and TRBJ1-2; 10 bases agree with TRBD1. CDR1 and CDR2 (germline): MNHEY, SMNVEV (reference sequence). This CDR3 contains 17 residues. J was trimmed by 0 bases and V by 5 bases; bases with no gene match: 9. CDR3 region: CASSPTLGQGANYGYTF. The DNA for the CDR3 is TGTGCCAGCAGTCCTACGCTTGGACAGGGGGCTAACTATGGCTACACCTTC.

The chain links TRBV7-2 to TRBJ2-7, with no clear D. Germline CDR1 reads SGHTA; CDR2 reads FQGNSA. V lost 5 bases, J lost 0 bases, and 11 bases lay in between. CDR3 length: 14 residues. The CDR3 loop reads CASSDWTGSYEQYF. CDR3 bases: TGTGCCAGCAGCGACTGGACGGGCTCCTACGAGCAGTACTTC. The full variable domain, rest sourced from reference TRBV7-2 and TRBJ2-7, is GAGVSQSPSNKVTEKGKDVELRCDPISGHTALYWYRQSLGQGLEFLIYFQGNSAPDKSGLPSDRFSAERTGGSVSTLTIQRTQQEDSAVYLCASSDWTGSYEQYFGPGTRLTVT.

This clonotype is a singleton in its sample. This chain uses TRBV6-2 or TRBV6-3 with TRBJ1-2; 9 nucleotides match TRBD1. CDR3 length: 16 amino acids. Germline V gives CDR1 MNHEY, CDR2 SVGEGT. V trimming: 2 bases; J trimming: 5 bases; junction bases outside the gene matches: 9. DNA of the CDR3: TGTGCCAGCAGTTACGGCTCACCGGGACAGGGTTATGGCTACACCTTC. It specifies CASSYGSPGQGYGYTF.

The rearrangement joins TRBV15 to TRBJ2-5; D possibly matches TRBD1 or TRBD2 (5 bases each). The CDR3 loop spans 13 amino acids. Germline CDR1 LNHNV, CDR2 YYDKDF (reference sequence). Trimming removed 6 bases at V and 3 bases at J, with 11 bases between. This CDR3 reads CATRRLGEETQYF. CDR3 in DNA: TGTGCCACCAGGCGGTTGGGGGAAGAGACCCAGTACTTC.

The chain has TRBV4-2 and TRBJ2-7; 7 positions agree with TRBD2. There are 15 residues in the CDR3. Germline-derived CDR1 and CDR2 are LGHNA and YNFKEQ. Germline trimming cut 0 bases from V and 2 bases from J; bases unmatched to any gene: 4. The CDR3 protein is CASSQEASGAYEQYF. Here the CDR3 DNA reads TGTGCCAGCAGCCAAGAGGCTAGCGGAGCCTACGAGCAGTACTTC.